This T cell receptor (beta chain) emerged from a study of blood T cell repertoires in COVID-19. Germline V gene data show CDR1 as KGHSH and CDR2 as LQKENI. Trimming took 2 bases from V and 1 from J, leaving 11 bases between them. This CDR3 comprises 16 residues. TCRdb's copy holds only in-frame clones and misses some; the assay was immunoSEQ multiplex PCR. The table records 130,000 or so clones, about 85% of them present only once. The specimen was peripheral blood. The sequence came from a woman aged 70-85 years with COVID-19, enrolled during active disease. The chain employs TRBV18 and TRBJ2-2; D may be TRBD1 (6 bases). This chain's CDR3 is CASSPWMTGNTGELFF. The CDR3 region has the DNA TGTGCCAGCTCACCATGGATGACAGGGAACACCGGGGAGCTGTTTTTT.